This T cell receptor beta chain is from a study of OX40 agonist ivuxolimab in advanced cancers. On the study more broadly: Dose-escalation patients suffered from hepatocellular carcinoma, melanoma, renal cell or head and neck cancer. A mean age of about 59 years, range about 20 to 79, was recorded, and 82.7% were male. The study, taken as a whole, reports: At 0.1 to 3.0 mg/kg and by week 6, clonal expansion occurred in CD4+ and CD8+ blood T cells. Expansion of clones was among the lowest in partial responders at 0.1-3.0 mg/kg.

The repertoire was sequenced with immunoSEQ multiplex PCR; TCRdb's copy has only in-frame clones and lacks some. The table records about 64,000 clones, about 88% of them present only once. The V and J ends lost 3 bases and 8 bases respectively, with 20 bases between them. CDR1 is SGHRS, CDR2 YFSETQ, per germline. The CDR3 runs to 16 residues. Comment on this clone: Its antigen remains unidentified.

The TCR originated in an adult with an advanced solid tumor such as melanoma, head and neck, liver or kidney cancer. The sequenced sample was CD4+ or CD8+ T cells sorted from blood, obtained in a trial of the OX40 agonist ivuxolimab. This chain connects TRBV5-1 to TRBJ1-4, with a tentative D call TRBD1 (6 bases). For the CDR3, the DNA is TGCGCCAGCAGCTATGACGTGGGGGGGCCGACCGAAAAACTGTTTTTT. Translation: CASSYDVGGPTEKLFF. Complete variable domain (other parts from reference TRBV5-1 and TRBJ1-4): KAGVTQTPRYLIKTRGQQVTLSCSPISGHRSVSWYQQTPGQGLQFLFEYFSETQRNKGNFPGRFSGRQFSNSRSEMNVSTLELGDSALYLCASSYDVGGPTEKLFFGSGTQLSVL.